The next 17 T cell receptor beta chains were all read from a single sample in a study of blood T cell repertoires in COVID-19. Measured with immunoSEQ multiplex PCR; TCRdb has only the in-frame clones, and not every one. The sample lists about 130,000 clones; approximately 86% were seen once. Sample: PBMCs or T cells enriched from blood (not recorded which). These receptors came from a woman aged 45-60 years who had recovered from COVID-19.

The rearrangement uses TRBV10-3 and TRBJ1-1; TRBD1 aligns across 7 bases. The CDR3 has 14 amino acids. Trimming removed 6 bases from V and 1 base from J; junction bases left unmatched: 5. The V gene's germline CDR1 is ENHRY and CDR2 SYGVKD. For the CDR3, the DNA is TGTGCCATCAGCAACAGGGGTTGGAACACTGAAGCTTTCTTT. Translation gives CAISNRGWNTEAFF.

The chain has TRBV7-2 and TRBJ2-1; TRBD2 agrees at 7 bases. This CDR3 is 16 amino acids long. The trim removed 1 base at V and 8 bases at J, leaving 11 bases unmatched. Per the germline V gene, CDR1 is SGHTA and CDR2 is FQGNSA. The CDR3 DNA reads TGTGCCAGCAGCTTAGTGCCAGCGGTGGGGGGGGATGAGCAGTTCTTC. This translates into CASSLVPAVGGDEQFF.

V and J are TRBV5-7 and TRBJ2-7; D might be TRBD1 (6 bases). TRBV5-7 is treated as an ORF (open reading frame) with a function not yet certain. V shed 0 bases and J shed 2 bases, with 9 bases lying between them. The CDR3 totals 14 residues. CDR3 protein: CASSLGTDPYEQYF. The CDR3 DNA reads TGTGCCAGCAGCTTGGGGACAGACCCCTACGAGCAGTACTTC.

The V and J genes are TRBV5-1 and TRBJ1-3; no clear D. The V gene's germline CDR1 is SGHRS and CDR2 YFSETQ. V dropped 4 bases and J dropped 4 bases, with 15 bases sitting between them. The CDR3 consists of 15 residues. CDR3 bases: TGCGCCAGCAGCCGTTCGGGGTCGGAAGGAAACACCATATATTTT. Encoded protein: CASSRSGSEGNTIYF.

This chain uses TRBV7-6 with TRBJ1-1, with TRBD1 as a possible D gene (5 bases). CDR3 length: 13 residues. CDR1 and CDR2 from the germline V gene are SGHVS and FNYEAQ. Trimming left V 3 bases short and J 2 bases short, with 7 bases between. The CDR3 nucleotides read TGTGCCAGCAGCTTCGACAGCAACACTGAAGCTTTCTTT. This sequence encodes CASSFDSNTEAFF.

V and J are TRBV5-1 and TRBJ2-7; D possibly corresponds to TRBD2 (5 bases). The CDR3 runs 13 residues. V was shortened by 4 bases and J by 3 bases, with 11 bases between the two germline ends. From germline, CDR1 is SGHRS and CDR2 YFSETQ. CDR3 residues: CASSLGANYEQYF. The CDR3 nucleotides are TGCGCCAGCAGCCTGGGAGCCAACTACGAGCAGTACTTC.

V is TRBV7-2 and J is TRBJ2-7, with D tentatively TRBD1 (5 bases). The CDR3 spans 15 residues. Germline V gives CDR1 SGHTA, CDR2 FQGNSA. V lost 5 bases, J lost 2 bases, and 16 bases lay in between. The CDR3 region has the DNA TGTGCCAGCAGCGCCAAGGGGCTTACGGCCTACGAGCAGTACTTC. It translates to CASSAKGLTAYEQYF.

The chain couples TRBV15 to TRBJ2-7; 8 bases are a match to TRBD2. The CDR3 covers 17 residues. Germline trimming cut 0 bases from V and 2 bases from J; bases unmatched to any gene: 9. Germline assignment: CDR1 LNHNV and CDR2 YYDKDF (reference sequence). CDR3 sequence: CATSRDRIAGLTYEQYF. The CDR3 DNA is TGTGCCACCAGCAGAGATCGTATAGCGGGGCTTACCTACGAGCAGTACTTC. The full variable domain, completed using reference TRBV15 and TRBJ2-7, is DAMVIQNPRYQVTQFGKPVTLSCSQTLNHNVMYWYQQKSSQAPKLLFHYYDKDFNNEADTPDNFQSRRPNTSFCFLDIRSPGLGDTAMYLCATSRDRIAGLTYEQYFGPGTRLTVT.

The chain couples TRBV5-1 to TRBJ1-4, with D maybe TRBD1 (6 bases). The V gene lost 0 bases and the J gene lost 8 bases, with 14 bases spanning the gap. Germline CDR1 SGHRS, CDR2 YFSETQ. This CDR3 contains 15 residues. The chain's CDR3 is CASSLANGGREKLFF. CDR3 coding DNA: TGCGCCAGCAGCTTGGCCAATGGGGGCCGGGAAAAACTGTTTTTT.

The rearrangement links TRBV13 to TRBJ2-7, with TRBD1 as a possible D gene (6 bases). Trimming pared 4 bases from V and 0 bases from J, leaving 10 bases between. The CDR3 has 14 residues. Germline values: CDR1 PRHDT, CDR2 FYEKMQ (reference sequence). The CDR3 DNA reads TGTGCCAGCAGCTCATCGACAGGCTCCTACGAGCAGTACTTC. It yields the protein CASSSSTGSYEQYF.

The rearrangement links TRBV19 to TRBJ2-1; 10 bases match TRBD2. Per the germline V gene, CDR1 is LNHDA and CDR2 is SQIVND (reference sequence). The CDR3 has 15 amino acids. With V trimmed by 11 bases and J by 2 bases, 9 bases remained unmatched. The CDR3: CASIERGGAYNEQFF. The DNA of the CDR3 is TGTGCCTCAATCGAGCGGGGGGGTGCCTACAATGAGCAGTTCTTC.

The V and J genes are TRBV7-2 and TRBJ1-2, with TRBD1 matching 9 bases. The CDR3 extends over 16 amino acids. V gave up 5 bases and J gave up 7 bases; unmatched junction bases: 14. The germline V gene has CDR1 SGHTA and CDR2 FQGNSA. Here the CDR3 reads CASSQTKGQGSGGYTF. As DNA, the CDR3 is TGTGCCAGCAGCCAAACGAAAGGACAGGGGTCGGGTGGCTACACCTTC.

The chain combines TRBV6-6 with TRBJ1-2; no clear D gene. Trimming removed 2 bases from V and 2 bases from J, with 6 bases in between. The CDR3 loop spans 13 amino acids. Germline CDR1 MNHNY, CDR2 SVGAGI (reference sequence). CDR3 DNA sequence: TGTGCCAGCAGTTACGGAGGGAACTATGGCTACACCTTC. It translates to CASSYGGNYGYTF.

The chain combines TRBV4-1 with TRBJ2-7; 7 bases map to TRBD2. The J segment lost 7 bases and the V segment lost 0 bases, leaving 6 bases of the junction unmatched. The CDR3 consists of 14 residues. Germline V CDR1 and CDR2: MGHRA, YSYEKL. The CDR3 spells CASSQEPSGWEQYF. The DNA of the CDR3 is TGCGCCAGCAGCCAAGAACCTAGCGGATGGGAGCAGTACTTC.

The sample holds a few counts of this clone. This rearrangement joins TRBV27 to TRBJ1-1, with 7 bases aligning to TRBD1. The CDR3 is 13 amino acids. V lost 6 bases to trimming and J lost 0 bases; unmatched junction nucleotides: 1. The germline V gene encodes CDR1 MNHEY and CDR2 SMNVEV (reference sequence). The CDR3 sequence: CASRGQLNTEAFF. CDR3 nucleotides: TGTGCCAGCAGGGGACAGCTGAACACTGAAGCTTTCTTT.

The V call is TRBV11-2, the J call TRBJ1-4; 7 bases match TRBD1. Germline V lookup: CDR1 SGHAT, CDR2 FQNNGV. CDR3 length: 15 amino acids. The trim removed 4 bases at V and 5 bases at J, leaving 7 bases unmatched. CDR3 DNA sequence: TGTGCCAGCAGCTCGATCGACAGGGAAAATGAAAAACTGTTTTTT. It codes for CASSSIDRENEKLFF.

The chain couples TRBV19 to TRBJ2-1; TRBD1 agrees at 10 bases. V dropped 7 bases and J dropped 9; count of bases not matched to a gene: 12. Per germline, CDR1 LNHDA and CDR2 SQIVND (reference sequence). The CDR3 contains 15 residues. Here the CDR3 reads CASNRQGAGGGEQFF. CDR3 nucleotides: TGTGCCAGTAATCGACAGGGGGCAGGGGGCGGTGAGCAGTTCTTC.